This T cell receptor beta chain was found in a study of cytomegalovirus exposure and HLA in healthy donors. Study conclusions and caveats: The authors later found TCR association rates varying by HLA locus, with DRB1 most and HLA-C fewest. Earlier analysis looked at TCR beta V segments, and most were productive about 90% or about 30% of the time. Cytomegalovirus status was reportedly diagnosed by the classifier with high sensitivity and specificity. A later analysis associated about 18,000 TCR beta sequences with HLA alleles at a 0.05 false discovery rate.

This clone was seen once. Antigen specificity is unknown. Use of 60 Vbeta and 13 Jbeta primers characterized the PCR. Sequenced by immunoSEQ multiplex PCR; TCRdb stores in-frame clones only, minus some. The sample lists around 97,000 clones, more than 75% occurring once. This TCR came from a woman aged 18-29 years in good health and CMV-seropositive. The sample was PBMCs.

DNA of the CDR3: TGTGCCAGCAGTTTACAGGAAAGCACAGATACGCAGTATTTT. It translates to CASSLQESTDTQYF. The chain is built from TRBV27 and TRBJ2-3, with D uncertain. Germline assignment: CDR1 MNHEY and CDR2 SMNVEV (reference sequence). There are 14 residues in the CDR3. The ends were cut back, 2 bases at V and 0 bases at J, with 6 bases in the middle.